One and the same sample provided the 15 T cell receptor beta chains below, sequenced in a study of T cells after yellow fever vaccination. A single record per CDR3 protein comes from TCRdb applying MiXCR to the 5' RACE reads. The sample lists around 590,000 distinct CDR3 sequences; 9% to 15% were seen once. The material was PBMCs, obtained on the day of the yellow fever booster vaccination. These receptors all come from a man aged 30 to 39 who received the YFV17D yellow fever vaccine.

The chain recombines TRBV25-1 with TRBJ2-1; D is perhaps TRBD2 (6 bases). Germline V gives CDR1 MGHDK, CDR2 SYGVNS. The CDR3 extends over 13 amino acids. With 6 bases removed from V and 7 bases from J, the gap between germline ends came to 13 bases. The CDR3 here is CASSRETKNEQFF. CDR3 in DNA: TGTGCCAGCAGCCGGGAGACCAAAAATGAGCAGTTCTTC.

This clonotype was seen a few times. The genes are TRBV30 and TRBJ2-6; D is undetermined. The CDR3 extends over 16 amino acids. Germline CDR1 GTSNPN, CDR2 SVGIG (reference sequence). The V end was cut by 5 bases, the J end by 1 base, with 15 bases between. The CDR3 here is CAWDDGGWSGANVLTF. CDR3 coding DNA: TGTGCCTGGGACGATGGCGGTTGGTCTGGGGCCAACGTCCTGACTTTC.

The chain is built from TRBV7-2 and TRBJ1-1; possible D gene TRBD1, 5 bases. The length of the CDR3 is 12 residues. CDR1 and CDR2 from the germline V gene are SGHTA and FQGNSA. Trimming took off 5 bases at V and 10 bases at J, with 14 bases between the two ends. The chain's CDR3 is CASSTGLGVAFF. The CDR3 DNA reads TGTGCCAGCAGCACGGGACTGGGAGTAGCTTTCTTT.

This clonotype was observed a few times. The J gene is TRBJ2-7, the V gene TRBV7-2; 10 bases align to TRBD1. This CDR3 is 15 amino acids long. The V gene's germline CDR1 is SGHTA and CDR2 FQGNSA. J was trimmed by 2 bases and V by 5 bases; bases with no gene match: 6. CDR3 loop: CASSRRGQGAYEQYF. CDR3 nucleotide sequence: TGTGCCAGCAGCAGACGCGGACAGGGGGCCTACGAGCAGTACTTC. The variable domain in full, with the rest retrieved from reference TRBV7-2 and TRBJ2-7, is GAGVSQSPSNKVTEKGKDVELRCDPISGHTALYWYRQSLGQGLEFLIYFQGNSAPDKSGLPSDRFSAERTGGSVSTLTIQRTQQEDSAVYLCASSRRGQGAYEQYFGPGTRLTVT.

This clonotype was counted between two and nine times. The chain uses TRBV18 and TRBJ1-1; a possible D gene is TRBD1 (5 bases). Germline assignment: CDR1 KGHSH and CDR2 LQKENI. Trimming pared 1 base from V and 10 bases from J, leaving 10 bases between. The CDR3 covers 12 residues. The CDR3 nucleotides read TGTGCCAGCTCACCACAGGGGCAAGCAGCTTTCTTT. It yields the protein CASSPQGQAAFF.

This clonotype was counted only a few times. V usage is TRBV10-3 and J usage is TRBJ2-5, with D uncertain. The germline V gene encodes CDR1 ENHRY and CDR2 SYGVKD. The CDR3 contains 16 residues. The V end was cut by 2 bases, the J end by 2 bases, with 15 bases between. This CDR3 is CAISEPGYGSQETQYF. The CDR3 DNA reads as TGTGCCATCAGTGAGCCGGGCTACGGTTCACAAGAGACCCAGTACTTC.

This clonotype was counted a few times. The chain employs TRBV6-2 or TRBV6-3 and TRBJ2-2; 8 bases match TRBD1. CDR1 MNHEY and CDR2 SVGEGT come from the germline V gene. Trimming cost V 7 bases and J 7 bases; bases outside gene matches: 11. The CDR3 runs to 15 residues. For the CDR3, the DNA is TGTGCCAGCAACCCCGGGACAGGTGGAGTCGGGGAGCTGTTTTTT. Translating gives CASNPGTGGVGELFF.

In its sample, this clonotype was seen a few times. The chain recombines TRBV20-1 with TRBJ2-1, with 8 positions matching TRBD2. Germline-derived CDR1 and CDR2 are DFQATT and SNEGSKA (reference sequence). J lost 3 bases, V lost 1 base, and 8 bases had no gene match. The length of the CDR3 is 16 residues. Here the CDR3 DNA reads TGCAGTGCTAGAGGGTCTGGCGGGAGGAACTACAATGAGCAGTTCTTC. Protein product: CSARGSGGRNYNEQFF.

This clonotype has more than one count but fewer than ten. The chain joins TRBV5-5 to TRBJ2-7; D might be TRBD1 (6 bases). Trimming removed 4 bases from V and 0 bases from J, with 14 bases in between. The germline V gene has CDR1 SGHKS and CDR2 YYEKEE (reference sequence). CDR3 size: 15 residues. This CDR3 is CASSGWGRGSYEQYF. For the CDR3, the DNA is TGTGCCAGCAGCGGATGGGGGCGCGGCTCCTACGAGCAGTACTTC.

CDR3: CASSLREQDPNNEQFF. The CDR3 coding sequence is TGCGCCAGCAGCTTACGGGAACAGGACCCCAACAATGAGCAGTTCTTC. The V gene is TRBV5-1, the J gene TRBJ2-1; D possibly matches TRBD1 or TRBD2 (5 bases each). CDR1 is SGHRS and CDR2 is YFSETQ in the germline V gene. CDR3 length: 16 residues. Trimming shortened V by 2 bases and J by 5 bases, and 17 bases separated the two germline ends.

In its sample, this clonotype was seen a few times. The rearrangement uses TRBV4-3 and TRBJ2-7; 11 positions match TRBD1. The CDR3 has 18 amino acids. Germline V gives CDR1 LGHNA, CDR2 YSLEER. The V segment lost 1 base and the J segment 5 bases; nucleotides outside the gene matches: 13. The CDR3 nucleotides are TGCGCCAGCAGCCAAGGAAGGGGGTCCGGGACAGGGGGAGACGAGCAGTACTTC. Translation: CASSQGRGSGTGGDEQYF.

The sample holds a few counts of this clonotype. This sequence joins TRBV6-5 and TRBJ1-2; D gene uncertain. Germline V CDR1 and CDR2: MNHEY, SVGAGI. The V gene lost 6 bases and the J gene lost 8 bases, with 13 bases spanning the gap. The CDR3 consists of 12 residues. The CDR3 here is CASSNLLEGYTF. The CDR3 DNA reads as TGTGCCAGCAGCAACCTTCTGGAAGGCTACACCTTC.

This clonotype was seen a few times. V is TRBV7-2 and J is TRBJ2-4; 7 positions match TRBD1. V lost 6 bases, J lost 3 bases, and 5 bases stayed unmatched. CDR3 length equals 14 residues. Germline V gene lookup returns CDR1 SGHTA and CDR2 FQGNSA. CDR3 sequence (DNA): TGTGCCAGCAGTACAGGGGTGGGCAAAAACATTCAGTACTTC. It encodes CASSTGVGKNIQYF.

The chain couples TRBV29-1 to TRBJ2-1; D is perhaps TRBD1 or TRBD2 (5 bases each). There are 14 residues in the CDR3. Trimming shortened V by 6 bases and J by 0 bases, and 12 bases separated the two germline ends. From germline, CDR1 is SQVTM and CDR2 ANQGSEA. CDR3 nucleotides: TGCAGCGTACGAGAGGGGAGCTCCTACAATGAGCAGTTCTTC. It yields the protein CSVREGSSYNEQFF.

The chain is built from TRBV29-1 and TRBJ2-3, with 10 bases identical to TRBD1. The CDR3 extends over 13 amino acids. Trimming removed 6 bases from V and 3 bases from J; junction bases left unmatched: 3. Germline-derived CDR1 and CDR2 are SQVTM and ANQGSEA. The CDR3 DNA reads as TGCAGCGTGGGACAGGGGTTGACAGATACGCAGTATTTT. Translated, it gives CSVGQGLTDTQYF.